The 21 T cell receptor beta chains reported below all come from one sample, sequenced in a study of T cell responses to AZD1222 COVID-19 vaccine. Produced via immunoSEQ multiplex PCR; TCRdb's table is partial and in-frame only. The sample carries roughly 80,000 clones, 75% to 90% recorded once. This sample comprised peripheral blood, obtained 28 days after the second AZD1222 dose. The receptor set was obtained from an adult who received the AZD1222 COVID-19 vaccine.

The gene calls are TRBV7-8 and TRBJ2-4; TRBD2 matches at 8 bases. This CDR3 has 16 residues. CDR1 is SGHVS, CDR2 FQNEAQ, per germline. The ends lost 3 bases at V and 1 base at J; junction bases unmatched: 5. CDR3: CASSFPPGGAKNIQYF. CDR3 sequence (DNA): TGTGCCAGCAGCTTCCCCCCGGGGGGGGCCAAAAACATTCAGTACTTC. Variable domain in full (rest from reference TRBV7-8 and TRBJ2-4): GAGVSQSPRYKVAKRGQDVALRCDPISGHVSLFWYQQALGQGPEFLTYFQNEAQLDKSGLPSDRFFAERPEGSVSTLKIQRTQQEDSAVYLCASSFPPGGAKNIQYFGAGTRLSVL.

The chain couples TRBV9 to TRBJ1-2, with a weak D call TRBD1 (5 bases). Germline V gene data show CDR1 as SGDLS and CDR2 as YYNGEE. The V gene lost 3 bases and the J gene lost 2 bases, with 14 bases spanning the gap. There are 15 residues in the CDR3. The CDR3 nucleotides are TGTGCCAGCAGCGCCCTATTATGGGGGAACTATGGCTACACCTTC. Protein product: CASSALLWGNYGYTF.

The chain links TRBV7-2 to TRBJ2-5; 7 bases match TRBD1. The germline V gene encodes CDR1 SGHTA and CDR2 FQGNSA. V was clipped by 2 bases and J by 2 bases; unmatched bases: 5. The CDR3 is made up of 15 amino acids. In DNA form, the CDR3 reads TGTGCCAGCAGCTTATTGGGGACAGCACAAGAGACCCAGTACTTC. Translating gives CASSLLGTAQETQYF. Drawing the rest from reference TRBV7-2 and TRBJ2-5, the complete variable domain is GAGVSQSPSNKVTEKGKDVELRCDPISGHTALYWYRQSLGQGLEFLIYFQGNSAPDKSGLPSDRFSAERTGGSVSTLTIQRTQQEDSAVYLCASSLLGTAQETQYFGPGTRLLVL.

This chain connects TRBV6-5 to TRBJ1-2; tentatively, D is TRBD1 (5 bases). Deletions cut 6 bases from V and 3 bases from J, with 17 bases between. The germline gives CDR1 MNHEY, CDR2 SVGAGI. CDR3 length: 15 amino acids. The CDR3 nucleotides read TGTGCCAGCAGCTCCCTGGGGCCGGGGGACTATGGCTACACCTTC. Its protein is CASSSLGPGDYGYTF.

This clone was detected only once. V usage is TRBV5-6 and J usage is TRBJ1-2; perhaps TRBD1 as D (5 bases). Germline V gene sequence: CDR1 SGHDT, CDR2 YYEEEE. The length of the CDR3 is 15 residues. V was pared by 0 bases and J by 4 bases, with 13 bases between. For the CDR3, the DNA is TGTGCCAGCAGCTTGGGGCAGGGCGGGGGCTATGGCTACACCTTC. This codes for CASSLGQGGGYGYTF.

The rearrangement links TRBV6-2 or TRBV6-3 to TRBJ2-4; the D is unclear. The CDR3 is made up of 16 amino acids. Germline-derived CDR1 and CDR2 are MNHEY and SVGEGT. V shed 1 base and J shed 0 bases, with 10 bases lying between them. The CDR3 region has the DNA TGTGCCAGCAGTTACTACGCAGATCTAGCCAAAAACATTCAGTACTTC. This encodes CASSYYADLAKNIQYF.

The chain couples TRBV9 to TRBJ1-6; unclear D gene. CDR3 length: 13 amino acids. Germline CDR1 is SGDLS and CDR2 is YYNGEE. The V and J ends lost 0 bases and 8 bases respectively, with 6 bases between them. CDR3 residues: CASSVAKDSPLHF. The CDR3 DNA follows: TGTGCCAGCAGCGTAGCGAAGGATTCACCCCTCCACTTT. The full variable domain, completed using reference TRBV9 and TRBJ1-6, is DSGVTQTPKHLITATGQRVTLRCSPRSGDLSVYWYQQSLDQGLQFLIQYYNGEERAKGNILERFSAQQFPDLHSELNLSSLELGDSALYFCASSVAKDSPLHFGNGTRLTVT.

The chain employs TRBV25-1 and TRBJ2-2, with D possibly TRBD1 on 5 matching bases. The germline V and J ends were trimmed by 0 bases and 5 bases, with 13 bases remaining between them. Per germline, CDR1 MGHDK and CDR2 SYGVNS. The CDR3 contains 16 residues. The CDR3 coding sequence is TGTGCCAGCAGTGAATATTTCAGGGAAGGAACCGGGGAGCTGTTTTTT. It translates to CASSEYFREGTGELFF.

The chain links TRBV6-2 or TRBV6-3 to TRBJ1-1, with D perhaps TRBD1 (6 bases). Germline CDR1 and CDR2: MNHEY and SVGEGT. The V and J ends lost 2 bases and 1 base respectively, with 8 bases between them. The CDR3 is 14 residues long. Here the CDR3 reads CASSYGTRNTEAFF. The CDR3 DNA follows: TGTGCCAGCAGTTACGGGACAAGGAACACTGAAGCTTTCTTT.

The chain combines TRBV15 with TRBJ2-1; D not resolved. The germline gives CDR1 LNHNV, CDR2 YYDKDF (reference sequence). The CDR3 sequence is 14 residues long. With 1 base removed from V and 7 bases from J, the gap between germline ends came to 11 bases. The CDR3 loop is CATSRAPGGNEQFF. Here the CDR3 DNA reads TGTGCCACCAGCAGAGCACCAGGTGGGAATGAGCAGTTCTTC.

The gene calls are TRBV13 and TRBJ2-3; 8 bases match TRBD2. Germline values: CDR1 PRHDT, CDR2 FYEKMQ (reference sequence). V gave up 5 bases and J gave up 2 bases; unmatched junction bases: 15. CDR3 length: 18 residues. In DNA, the CDR3 is TGTGCCAGCAGCCCCACGGCCGGGGGGGAATCGATCACAGATACGCAGTATTTT. It translates to CASSPTAGGESITDTQYF.

The chain carries TRBV4-3 and TRBJ1-5; TRBD1 aligns across 9 bases. J was trimmed by 6 bases and V by 0 bases; bases with no gene match: 9. The CDR3 contains 17 residues. Germline V lookup: CDR1 LGHNA, CDR2 YSLEER. The CDR3 sequence: CASSQDGTGQGFQPQHF. The CDR3 bases are TGCGCCAGCAGCCAAGATGGGACTGGACAGGGGTTTCAGCCCCAGCATTTT.

The chain uses TRBV12-5 and TRBJ2-3; TRBD1 agrees at 7 bases. Germline trimming cut 5 bases from V and 9 bases from J; bases unmatched to any gene: 8. Germline V CDR1 and CDR2: LGHNT, FRNRAP. This CDR3 region has 13 residues. The CDR3 here is CASGPSGGRTQYF. CDR3 sequence (DNA): TGTGCTAGTGGTCCCTCAGGGGGACGGACGCAGTATTTT.

The chain couples TRBV7-9 to TRBJ1-5, with D tentatively TRBD1 (5 bases). V lost 5 bases, J lost 1 base, and 9 bases lay in between. Germline loops: CDR1 SEHNR, CDR2 FQNEAQ (reference sequence). CDR3 length: 14 residues. The CDR3 spells CASSASGSNQPQHF. The CDR3 coding sequence is TGTGCCAGCAGCGCGTCAGGGAGCAATCAGCCCCAGCATTTT. Based on the CDR3 plus reference TRBV7-9 and TRBJ1-5, the full variable domain is DTGVSQNPRHKITKRGQNVTFRCDPISEHNRLYWYRQTLGQGPEFLTYFQNEAQLEKSRLLSDRFSAERPKGSFSTLEIQRTEQGDSAMYLCASSASGSNQPQHFGDGTRLSIL.

The chain carries TRBV7-2 and TRBJ2-1; D ambiguous. CDR1 SGHTA and CDR2 FQGNSA come from the germline V gene. CDR3 length equals 15 residues. V lost 1 base and J 7 bases, leaving 14 bases between the germline ends. In DNA, the CDR3 is TGTGCCAGCAGCTTAGAACGAAACTACGGGAATGAGCAGTTCTTC. It is translated as CASSLERNYGNEQFF.

The chain carries TRBV7-9 and TRBJ2-1; 11 positions agree with TRBD1. The CDR3 consists of 15 residues. Germline-derived CDR1 and CDR2 are SEHNR and FQNEAQ (reference sequence). The J segment lost 6 bases and the V segment lost 5 bases, leaving 6 bases of the junction unmatched. The CDR3 sequence is CASSLGQGAINEQFF. The CDR3 DNA reads as TGTGCCAGCAGCCTTGGACAGGGGGCGATCAATGAGCAGTTCTTC.

The rearrangement uses TRBV7-3 and TRBJ2-2; 9 bases agree with TRBD1. The ends lost 3 bases at V and 4 bases at J; junction bases unmatched: 6. CDR3 length: 16 amino acids. Germline values: CDR1 SGHTA, CDR2 FQGTGA. CDR3 DNA: TGTGCCAGCAGCTTCAAACTGACAGGGGGCACCGGGGAGCTGTTTTTT. Protein: CASSFKLTGGTGELFF.

The V and J genes are TRBV19 and TRBJ2-3; D gene uncertain. V was trimmed by 1 base and J by 2 bases, leaving 7 bases between them. The germline CDR1 and CDR2 sequences are LNHDA and SQIVND (reference sequence). This CDR3 is 14 amino acids long. As DNA, the CDR3 is TGTGCCAGTAGTATAGTTCCACCCACAGATACGCAGTATTTT. Translating it yields CASSIVPPTDTQYF. Combining the CDR3 with reference TRBV19 and TRBJ2-3 gives the whole variable domain DGGITQSPKYLFRKEGQNVTLSCEQNLNHDAMYWYRQDPGQGLRLIYYSQIVNDFQKGDIAEGYSVSREKKESFPLTVTSAQKNPTAFYLCASSIVPPTDTQYFGPGTRLTVL.

This rearrangement joins TRBV2 to TRBJ2-7; 11 nucleotides agree with TRBD1. The J segment lost 2 bases and the V segment lost 6 bases, leaving 3 bases of the junction unmatched. This CDR3 is built from 14 residues. The germline V gene has CDR1 SNHLY and CDR2 FYNNEI. CDR3 sequence: CASSQGQGAYEQYF. The CDR3, as DNA: TGTGCCAGCAGCCAGGGACAGGGGGCCTACGAGCAGTACTTC.

The V and J genes are TRBV7-8 and TRBJ2-7, with D hard to call. Trimming pared 5 bases from V and 3 bases from J, leaving 5 bases between. Germline CDR1 SGHVS, CDR2 FQNEAQ. The CDR3 is 11 residues long. The CDR3 DNA sequence: TGTGCCAGCAGCCTAAGCTACGAGCAGTACTTC. The encoded protein is CASSLSYEQYF. The variable domain in full, completed from reference TRBV7-8 and TRBJ2-7, reads GAGVSQSPRYKVAKRGQDVALRCDPISGHVSLFWYQQALGQGPEFLTYFQNEAQLDKSGLPSDRFFAERPEGSVSTLKIQRTQQEDSAVYLCASSLSYEQYFGPGTRLTVT.

The V call is TRBV27, the J call TRBJ2-3; unclear D gene. The CDR3 runs to 16 residues. Per the germline V gene, CDR1 is MNHEY and CDR2 is SMNVEV (reference sequence). V lost 2 bases and J lost 1, with 13 bases in between. The CDR3 sequence: CASSLGSLPGTDTQYF. The CDR3 bases are TGTGCCAGCAGTTTAGGTTCCTTACCAGGCACAGATACGCAGTATTTT.